This TCR beta chain was found in a study of beta chain features in type 1 diabetes. Findings of the study overall: VDJ junctions from type 1 diabetes patients carried fewer insertions and larger deletions.

The study reverse transcribed the entire isolated RNA, so it sequenced expressed TCRB transcripts. Generated by immunoSEQ multiplex PCR, the TCRdb table keeps only in-frame clones and is missing some. The data contain some 200,000 clones, 11% of them singletons. The CDR3 covers 14 residues. CDR1 and CDR2 (germline): MNHNS, SASEGT. After removal of 7 bases from V and 5 bases from J, the junction contained 8 bases not matched to a gene. This clone was detected only a few times. Its antigen is undetermined. Sequencing was done on a sample of central memory CD4+ T cells from blood. The chain joins TRBV6-1 to TRBJ1-5; 7 nucleotides align to TRBD1. The TCR originated in a man younger than 35 in good health. The CDR3 is CASTSDRADQPQHF. DNA for the CDR3: TGTGCCAGCACCTCTGACAGGGCAGATCAGCCCCAGCATTTT.